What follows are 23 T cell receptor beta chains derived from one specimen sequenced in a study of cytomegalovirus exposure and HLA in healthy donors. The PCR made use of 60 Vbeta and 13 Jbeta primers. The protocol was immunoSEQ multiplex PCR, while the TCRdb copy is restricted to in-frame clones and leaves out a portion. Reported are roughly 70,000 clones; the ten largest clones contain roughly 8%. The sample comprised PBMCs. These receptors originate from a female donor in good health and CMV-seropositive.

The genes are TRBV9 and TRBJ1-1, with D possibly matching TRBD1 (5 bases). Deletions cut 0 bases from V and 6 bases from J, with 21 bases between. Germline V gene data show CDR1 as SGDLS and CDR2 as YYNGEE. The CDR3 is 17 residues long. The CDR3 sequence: CASSVAGGYPSEAEAFF. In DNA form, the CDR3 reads TGTGCCAGCAGCGTAGCTGGGGGGTACCCCTCCGAGGCTGAAGCTTTCTTT.

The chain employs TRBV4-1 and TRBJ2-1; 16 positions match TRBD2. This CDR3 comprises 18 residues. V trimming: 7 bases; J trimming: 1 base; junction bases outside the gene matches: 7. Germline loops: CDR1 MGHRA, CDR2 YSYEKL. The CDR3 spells CASKGTSGRGKSYNEQFF. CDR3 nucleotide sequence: TGCGCCAGCAAGGGGACTAGCGGGAGGGGGAAGTCCTACAATGAGCAGTTCTTC.

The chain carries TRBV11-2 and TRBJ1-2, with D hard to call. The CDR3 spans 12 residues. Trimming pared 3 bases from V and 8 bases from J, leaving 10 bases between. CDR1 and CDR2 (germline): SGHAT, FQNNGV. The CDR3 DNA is TGTGCCAGCAGCTTGGGCTCTATCGGCTACACCTTC. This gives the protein CASSLGSIGYTF.

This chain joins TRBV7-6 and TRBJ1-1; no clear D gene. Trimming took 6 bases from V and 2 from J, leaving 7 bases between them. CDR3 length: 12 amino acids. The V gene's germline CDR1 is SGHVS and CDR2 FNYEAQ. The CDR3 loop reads CASSGANTEAFF. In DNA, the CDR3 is TGTGCCAGCAGTGGAGCAAACACTGAAGCTTTCTTT.

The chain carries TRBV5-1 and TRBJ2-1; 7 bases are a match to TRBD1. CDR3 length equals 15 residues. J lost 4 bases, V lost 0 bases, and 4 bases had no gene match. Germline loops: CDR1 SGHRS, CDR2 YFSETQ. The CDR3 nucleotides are TGCGCCAGCAGCTTGGTAGCGACAGGGTACAATGAGCAGTTCTTC. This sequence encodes CASSLVATGYNEQFF.

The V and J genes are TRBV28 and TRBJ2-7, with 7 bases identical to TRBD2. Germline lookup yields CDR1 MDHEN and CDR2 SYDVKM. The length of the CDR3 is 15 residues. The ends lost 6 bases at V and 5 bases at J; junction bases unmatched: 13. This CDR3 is CASRARTSSENEQYF. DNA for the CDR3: TGTGCCAGCAGAGCCAGGACTAGTTCAGAGAACGAGCAGTACTTC.

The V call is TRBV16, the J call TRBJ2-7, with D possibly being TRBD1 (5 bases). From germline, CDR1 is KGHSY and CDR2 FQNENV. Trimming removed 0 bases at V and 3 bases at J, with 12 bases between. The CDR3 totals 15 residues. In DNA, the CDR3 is TGTGCCAGCAGCCAATCTAGGGGCGCCAACTACGAGCAGTACTTC. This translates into CASSQSRGANYEQYF. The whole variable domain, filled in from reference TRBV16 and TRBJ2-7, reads GEEVAQTPKHLVRGEGQKAKLYCAPIKGHSYVFWYQQVLKNEFKFLISFQNENVFDETGMPKERFSAKCLPNSPCSLEIQATKLEDSAVYFCASSQSRGANYEQYFGPGTRLTVT.

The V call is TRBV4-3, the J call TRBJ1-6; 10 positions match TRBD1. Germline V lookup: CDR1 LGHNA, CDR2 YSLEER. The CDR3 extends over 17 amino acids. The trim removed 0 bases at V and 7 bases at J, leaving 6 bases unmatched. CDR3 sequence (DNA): TGCGCCAGCAGCCAAGACAGGGACAGGGGAGGCAATTCACCCCTCCACTTT. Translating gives CASSQDRDRGGNSPLHF.

The CDR3: CAWSVPPGVLFF. DNA for the CDR3: TGTGCCTGGAGTGTCCCTCCAGGTGTGCTGTTTTTT. This sequence joins TRBV30 and TRBJ2-2; D not resolved. Looked up from germline, CDR1 is GTSNPN and CDR2 is SVGIG (reference sequence). This CDR3 is 12 amino acids long. Trimming left V 0 bases short and J 13 bases short, with 12 bases between.

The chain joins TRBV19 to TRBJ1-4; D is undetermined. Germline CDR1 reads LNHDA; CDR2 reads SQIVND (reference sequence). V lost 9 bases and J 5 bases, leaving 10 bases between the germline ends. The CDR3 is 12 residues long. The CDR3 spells CASRSRNEKLFF. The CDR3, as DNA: TGTGCCAGCCGGTCCCGGAATGAAAAACTGTTTTTT.

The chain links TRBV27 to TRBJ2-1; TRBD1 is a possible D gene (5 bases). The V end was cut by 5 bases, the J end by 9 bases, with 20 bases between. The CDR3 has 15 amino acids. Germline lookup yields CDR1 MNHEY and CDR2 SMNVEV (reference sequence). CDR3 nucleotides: TGTGCCAGCAGTCACCCCTCCACTTACAGGAGTGAGCAGTTCTTC. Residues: CASSHPSTYRSEQFF.

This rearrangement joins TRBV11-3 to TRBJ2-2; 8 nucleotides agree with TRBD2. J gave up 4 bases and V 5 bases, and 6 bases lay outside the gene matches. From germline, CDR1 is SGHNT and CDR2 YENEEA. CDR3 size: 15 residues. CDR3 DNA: TGTGCCAGCAGCCATAGCGGGGTGACCACCGGGGAGCTGTTTTTT. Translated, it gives CASSHSGVTTGELFF. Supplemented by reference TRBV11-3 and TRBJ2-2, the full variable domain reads EAGVVQSPRYKIIEKKQPVAFWCNPISGHNTLYWYLQNLGQGPELLIRYENEEAVDDSQLPKDRFSAERLKGVDSTLKIQPAELGDSAVYLCASSHSGVTTGELFFGEGSRLTVL.

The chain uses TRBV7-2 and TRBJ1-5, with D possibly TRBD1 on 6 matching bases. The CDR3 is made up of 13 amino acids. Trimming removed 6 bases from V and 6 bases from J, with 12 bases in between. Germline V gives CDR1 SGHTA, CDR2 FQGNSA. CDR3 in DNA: TGTGCCAGCAGGGCTACACAGGGTCAGCCCCAGCATTTT. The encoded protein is CASRATQGQPQHF.

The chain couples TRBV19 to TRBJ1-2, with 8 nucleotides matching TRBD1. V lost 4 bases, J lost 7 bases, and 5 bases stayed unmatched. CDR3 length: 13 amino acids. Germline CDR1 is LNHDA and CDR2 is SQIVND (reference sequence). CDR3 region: CASSTGGIGGYTF. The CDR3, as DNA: TGTGCCAGTAGTACAGGGGGCATCGGTGGCTACACCTTC.

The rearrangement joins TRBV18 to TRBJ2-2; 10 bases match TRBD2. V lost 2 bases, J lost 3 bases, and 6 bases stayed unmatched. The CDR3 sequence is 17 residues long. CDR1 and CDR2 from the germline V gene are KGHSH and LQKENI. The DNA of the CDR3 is TGTGCCAGCTCACCAGGGGGACTAGCGCGAGACACCGGGGAGCTGTTTTTT. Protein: CASSPGGLARDTGELFF.

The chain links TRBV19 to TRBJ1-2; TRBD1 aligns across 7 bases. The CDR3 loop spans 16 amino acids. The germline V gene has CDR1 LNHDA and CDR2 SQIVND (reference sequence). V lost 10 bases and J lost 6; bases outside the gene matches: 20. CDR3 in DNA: TGTGCCACTACCGGGGGTCCGAAGGACAGGCAAAATGGCTACACCTTC. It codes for CATTGGPKDRQNGYTF.

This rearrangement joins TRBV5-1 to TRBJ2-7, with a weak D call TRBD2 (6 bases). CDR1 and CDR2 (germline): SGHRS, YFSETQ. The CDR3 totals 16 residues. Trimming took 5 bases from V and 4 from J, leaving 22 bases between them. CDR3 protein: CASRRHERGFGYEQYF. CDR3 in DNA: TGCGCCAGCAGACGCCATGAACGGGGGTTCGGGTACGAGCAGTACTTC.

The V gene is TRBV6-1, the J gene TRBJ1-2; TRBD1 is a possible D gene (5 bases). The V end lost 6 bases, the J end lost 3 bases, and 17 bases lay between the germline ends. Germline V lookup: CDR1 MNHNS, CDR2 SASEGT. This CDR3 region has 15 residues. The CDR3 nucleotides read TGTGCCAGCAGCCAGTTGGGGAGGGGTGACTATGGCTACACCTTC. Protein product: CASSQLGRGDYGYTF.

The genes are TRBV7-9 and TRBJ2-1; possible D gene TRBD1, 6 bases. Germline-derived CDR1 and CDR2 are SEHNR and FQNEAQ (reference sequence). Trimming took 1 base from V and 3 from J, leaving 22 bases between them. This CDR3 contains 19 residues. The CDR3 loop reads CASSLVGGQNYVRYNEQFF. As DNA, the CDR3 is TGTGCCAGCAGCTTAGTTGGGGGACAAAACTACGTTCGCTACAATGAGCAGTTCTTC.

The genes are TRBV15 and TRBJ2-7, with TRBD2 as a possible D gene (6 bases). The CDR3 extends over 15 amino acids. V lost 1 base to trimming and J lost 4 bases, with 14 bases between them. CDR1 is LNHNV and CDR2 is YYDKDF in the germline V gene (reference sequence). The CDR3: CATSRAREFRYEQYF. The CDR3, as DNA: TGTGCCACCAGCAGAGCACGGGAGTTTCGATACGAGCAGTACTTC.

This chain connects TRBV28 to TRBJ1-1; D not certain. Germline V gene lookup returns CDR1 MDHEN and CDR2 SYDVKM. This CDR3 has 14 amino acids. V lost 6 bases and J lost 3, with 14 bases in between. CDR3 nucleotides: TGTGCCAGCAGGCTTAGCAGGCGGGACACTGAAGCTTTCTTT. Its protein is CASRLSRRDTEAFF.

CDR3 amino acids: CASSLSGAYGYTF. CDR3 nucleotides: TGTGCCAGCAGTTTGTCAGGGGCCTATGGCTACACCTTC. V usage is TRBV28 and J usage is TRBJ1-2, with D tentatively TRBD1 (6 bases). V lost 3 bases to trimming and J lost 4 bases, with 9 bases between them. CDR1 and CDR2 from the germline V gene are MDHEN and SYDVKM. This CDR3 is 13 amino acids long.

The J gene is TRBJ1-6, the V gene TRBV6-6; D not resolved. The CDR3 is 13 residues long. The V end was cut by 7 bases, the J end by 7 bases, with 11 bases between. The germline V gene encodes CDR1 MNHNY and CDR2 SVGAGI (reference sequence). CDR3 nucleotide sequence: TGTGCCAGCATGGTGACAACAAATTCACCCCTCCACTTT. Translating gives CASMVTTNSPLHF.